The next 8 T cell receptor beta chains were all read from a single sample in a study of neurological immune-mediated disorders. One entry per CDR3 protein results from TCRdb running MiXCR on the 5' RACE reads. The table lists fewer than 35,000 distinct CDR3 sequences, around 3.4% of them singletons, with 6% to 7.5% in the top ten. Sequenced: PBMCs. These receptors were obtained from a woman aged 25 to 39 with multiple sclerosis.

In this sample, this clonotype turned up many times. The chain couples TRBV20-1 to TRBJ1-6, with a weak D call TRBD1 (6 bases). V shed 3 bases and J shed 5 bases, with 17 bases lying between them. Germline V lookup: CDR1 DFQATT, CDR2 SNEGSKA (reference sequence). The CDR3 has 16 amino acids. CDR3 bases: TGCAGTGCTAGTCCCGGGGGCGGGGTGAATAATTCACCCCTCCACTTT. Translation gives CSASPGGGVNNSPLHF.

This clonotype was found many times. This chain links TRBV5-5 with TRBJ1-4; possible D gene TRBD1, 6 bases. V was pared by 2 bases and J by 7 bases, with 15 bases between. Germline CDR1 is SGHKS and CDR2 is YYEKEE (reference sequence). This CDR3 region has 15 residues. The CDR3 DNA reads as TGTGCCAGCAGCTTCACCAGGGGTCGGGGTGAAAAACTGTTTTTT. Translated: CASSFTRGRGEKLFF. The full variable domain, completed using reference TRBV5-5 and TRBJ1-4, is DAGVTQSPTHLIKTRGQQVTLRCSPISGHKSVSWYQQVLGQGPQFIFQYYEKEERGRGNFPDRFSARQFPNYSSELNVNALLLGDSALYLCASSFTRGRGEKLFFGSGTQLSVL.

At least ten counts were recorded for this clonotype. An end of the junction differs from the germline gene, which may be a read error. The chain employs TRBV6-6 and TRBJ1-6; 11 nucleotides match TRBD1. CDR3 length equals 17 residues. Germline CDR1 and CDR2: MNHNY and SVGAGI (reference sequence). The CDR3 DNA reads TGTGCCAGCAGTCCCTGGACAGGGGGCGGGTCGGATTCACCCCTCAACTTT. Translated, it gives CASSPWTGGGSDSPLNF.

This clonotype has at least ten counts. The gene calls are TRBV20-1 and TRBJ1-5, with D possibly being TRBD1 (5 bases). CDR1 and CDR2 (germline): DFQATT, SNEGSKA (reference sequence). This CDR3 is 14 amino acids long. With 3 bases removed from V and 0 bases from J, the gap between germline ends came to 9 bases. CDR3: CSARGGTSNQPQHF. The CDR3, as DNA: TGCAGTGCTAGGGGGGGGACTAGCAATCAGCCCCAGCATTTT.

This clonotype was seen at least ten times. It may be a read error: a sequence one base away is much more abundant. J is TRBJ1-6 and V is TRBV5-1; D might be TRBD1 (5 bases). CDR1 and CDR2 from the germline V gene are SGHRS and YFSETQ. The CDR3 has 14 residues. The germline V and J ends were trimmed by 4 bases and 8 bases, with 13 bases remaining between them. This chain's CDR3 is CASSSGKGYSPLHF. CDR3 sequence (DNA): TGCGCCAGCAGCAGCGGAAAGGGGTATTCACCCCTCCACTTT.

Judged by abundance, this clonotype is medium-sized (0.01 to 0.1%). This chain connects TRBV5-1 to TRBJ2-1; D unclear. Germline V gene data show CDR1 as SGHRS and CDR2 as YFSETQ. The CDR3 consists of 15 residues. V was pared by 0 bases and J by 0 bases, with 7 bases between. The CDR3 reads CASSLGYLSYNEQFF. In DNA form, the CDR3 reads TGCGCCAGCAGCTTGGGCTACCTCTCCTACAATGAGCAGTTCTTC. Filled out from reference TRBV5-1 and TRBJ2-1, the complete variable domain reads KAGVTQTPRYLIKTRGQQVTLSCSPISGHRSVSWYQQTPGQGLQFLFEYFSETQRNKGNFPGRFSGRQFSNSRSEMNVSTLELGDSALYLCASSLGYLSYNEQFFGPGTRLTVL.

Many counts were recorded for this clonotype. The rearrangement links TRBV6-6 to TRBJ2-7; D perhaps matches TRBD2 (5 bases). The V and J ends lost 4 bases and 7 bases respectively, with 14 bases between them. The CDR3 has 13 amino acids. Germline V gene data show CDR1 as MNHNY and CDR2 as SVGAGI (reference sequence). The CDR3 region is CASSSSGLGEQYF. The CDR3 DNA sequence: TGTGCCAGCAGTTCCTCCGGACTCGGGGAGCAGTACTTC.

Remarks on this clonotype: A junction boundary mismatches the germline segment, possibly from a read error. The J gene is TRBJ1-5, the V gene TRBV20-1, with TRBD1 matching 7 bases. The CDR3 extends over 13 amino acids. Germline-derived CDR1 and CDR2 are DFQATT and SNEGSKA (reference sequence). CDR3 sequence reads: CSARRGRDQPQNF. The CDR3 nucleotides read TGCAGTGCAAGGAGGGGGCGGGATCAGCCCCAGAATTTT.